Here is one T cell receptor beta chain with its context. Profiled with immunoSEQ multiplex PCR; TCRdb holds only in-frame clones, not every one. Here the sample spans about 54,000 clones, 84% being singletons. The data stem from a study of OX40 agonist ivuxolimab in advanced cancers. V was clipped by 4 bases and J by 4 bases, with 16 bases between them. This CDR3 has 15 amino acids. Germline CDR1 and CDR2: SGHAT and FQNNGV. The receptor was isolated from an adult with an advanced solid tumor such as melanoma, head and neck, liver or kidney cancer. This sample comprised CD4+ or CD8+ T cells sorted from blood, obtained in a trial of the OX40 agonist ivuxolimab. V and J are TRBV11-2 and TRBJ2-5; unclear D gene. The CDR3 loop reads CASSSSGRTGETQYF. The CDR3 nucleotides are TGTGCCAGCAGCTCCTCCGGCAGGACGGGAGAGACCCAGTACTTC.